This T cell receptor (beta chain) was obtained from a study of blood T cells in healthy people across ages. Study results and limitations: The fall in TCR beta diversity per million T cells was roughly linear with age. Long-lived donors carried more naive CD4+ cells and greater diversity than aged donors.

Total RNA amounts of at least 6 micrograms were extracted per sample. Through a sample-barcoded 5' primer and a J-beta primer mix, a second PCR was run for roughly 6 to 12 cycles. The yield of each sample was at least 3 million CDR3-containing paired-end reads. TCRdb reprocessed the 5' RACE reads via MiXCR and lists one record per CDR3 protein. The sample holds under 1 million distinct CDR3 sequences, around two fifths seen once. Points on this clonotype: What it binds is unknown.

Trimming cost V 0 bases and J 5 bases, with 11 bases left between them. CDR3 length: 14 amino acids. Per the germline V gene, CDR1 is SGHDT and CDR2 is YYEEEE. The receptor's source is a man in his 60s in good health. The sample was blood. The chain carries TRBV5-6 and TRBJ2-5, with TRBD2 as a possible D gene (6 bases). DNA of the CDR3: TGTGCCAGCAGCTTGGATGAGGCGGGGGAGACCCAGTACTTC. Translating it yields CASSLDEAGETQYF.